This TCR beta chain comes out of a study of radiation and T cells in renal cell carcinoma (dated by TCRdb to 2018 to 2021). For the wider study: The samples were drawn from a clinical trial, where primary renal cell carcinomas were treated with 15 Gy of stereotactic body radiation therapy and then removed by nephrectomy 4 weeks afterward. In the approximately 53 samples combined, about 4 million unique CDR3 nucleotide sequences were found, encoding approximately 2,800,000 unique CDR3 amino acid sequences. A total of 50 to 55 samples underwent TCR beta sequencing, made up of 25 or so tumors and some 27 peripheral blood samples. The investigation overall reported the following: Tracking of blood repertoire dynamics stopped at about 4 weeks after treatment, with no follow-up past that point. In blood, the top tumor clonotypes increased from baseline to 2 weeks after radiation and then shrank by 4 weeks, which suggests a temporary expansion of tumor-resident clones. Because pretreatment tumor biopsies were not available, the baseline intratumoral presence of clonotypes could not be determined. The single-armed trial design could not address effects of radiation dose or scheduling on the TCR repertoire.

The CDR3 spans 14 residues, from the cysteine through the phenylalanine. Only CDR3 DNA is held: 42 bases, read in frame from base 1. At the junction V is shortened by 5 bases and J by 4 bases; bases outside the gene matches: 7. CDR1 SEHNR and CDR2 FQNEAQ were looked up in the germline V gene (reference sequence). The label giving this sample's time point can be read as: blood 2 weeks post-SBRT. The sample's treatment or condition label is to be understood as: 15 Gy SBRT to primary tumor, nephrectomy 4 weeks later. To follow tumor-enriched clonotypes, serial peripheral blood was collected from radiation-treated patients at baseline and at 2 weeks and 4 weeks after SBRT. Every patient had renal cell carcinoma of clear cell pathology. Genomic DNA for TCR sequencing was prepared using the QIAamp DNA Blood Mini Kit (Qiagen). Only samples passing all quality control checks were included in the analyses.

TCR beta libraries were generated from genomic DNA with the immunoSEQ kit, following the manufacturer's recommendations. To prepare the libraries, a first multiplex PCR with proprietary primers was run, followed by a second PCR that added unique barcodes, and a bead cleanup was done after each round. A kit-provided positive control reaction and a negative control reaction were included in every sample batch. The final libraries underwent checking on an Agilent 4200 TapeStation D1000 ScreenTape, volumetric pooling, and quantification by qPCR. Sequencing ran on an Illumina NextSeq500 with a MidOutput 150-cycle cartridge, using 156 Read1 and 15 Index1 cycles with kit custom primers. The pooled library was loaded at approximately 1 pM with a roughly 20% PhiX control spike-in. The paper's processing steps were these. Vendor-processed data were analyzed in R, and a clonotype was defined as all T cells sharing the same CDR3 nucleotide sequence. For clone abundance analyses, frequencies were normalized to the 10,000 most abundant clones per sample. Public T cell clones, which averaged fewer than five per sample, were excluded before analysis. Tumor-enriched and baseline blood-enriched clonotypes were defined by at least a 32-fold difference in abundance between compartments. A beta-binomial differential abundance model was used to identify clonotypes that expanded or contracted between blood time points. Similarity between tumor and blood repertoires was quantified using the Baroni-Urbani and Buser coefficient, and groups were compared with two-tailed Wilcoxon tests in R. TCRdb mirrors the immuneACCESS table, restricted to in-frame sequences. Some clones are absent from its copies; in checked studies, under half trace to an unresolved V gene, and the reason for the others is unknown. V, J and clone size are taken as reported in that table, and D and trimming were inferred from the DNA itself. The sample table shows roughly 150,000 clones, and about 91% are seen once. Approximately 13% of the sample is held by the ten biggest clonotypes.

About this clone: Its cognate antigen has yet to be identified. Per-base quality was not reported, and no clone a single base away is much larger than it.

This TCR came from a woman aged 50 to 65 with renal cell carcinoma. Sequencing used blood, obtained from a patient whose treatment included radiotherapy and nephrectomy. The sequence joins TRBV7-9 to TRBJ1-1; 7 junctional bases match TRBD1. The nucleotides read TGTGCCAGCAGCCCAGGGGGGCTATTCACTGAAGCTTTCTTT. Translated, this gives CASSPGGLFTEAFF. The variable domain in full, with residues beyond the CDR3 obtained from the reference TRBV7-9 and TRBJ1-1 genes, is DTGVSQNPRHKITKRGQNVTFRCDPISEHNRLYWYRQTLGQGPEFLTYFQNEAQLEKSRLLSDRFSAERPKGSFSTLEIQRTEQGDSAMYLCASSPGGLFTEAFFGQGTRLTVV.